This T cell receptor beta chain stems from a study of blood T cell repertoires in COVID-19. Study-wide context: T cells, B-cell-depleted T cells, or PBMCs supplied cDNA or gDNA.

Here immunoSEQ multiplex PCR was the method, and the copy in TCRdb shows in-frame clones only, minus some. The table includes about 34,000 clones, 81% detected once. V lost 3 bases, J lost 7 bases, and 9 bases lay in between. The CDR3 has 12 amino acids. The specimen was peripheral blood. This receptor was identified in a man in his 70s with COVID-19, enrolled during active disease. The chain combines TRBV12-3 or TRBV12-4 with TRBJ1-2; D remains unclear. CDR3 residues: CASSFPGVGYTF. The CDR3 nucleotides are TGTGCCAGCAGTTTTCCCGGGGTTGGCTACACCTTC.